A single TCR beta chain is shown here with its context. This clonotype has just a few counts. No antigen is known for it. The junction differs from germline at one of its ends, possibly a read error. Per the germline V gene (reference sequence), DFQATT is the CDR1 and SNEGSKA is the CDR2. Its CDR3 holds 11 amino acids, cysteine through phenylalanine. The CDR3 DNA has 33 bases and is translated from base 1. The sample originates from a study of response to subunit inactivated influenza vaccine listed by TCRdb under 2018. As for the study more broadly: Deep quantitative profiling of the T cell receptor repertoire was used in the study to follow responses to a trivalent subunit inactivated influenza vaccine.

Reading the label with the study, this specimen's time point is: around 42 days after influenza vaccine administration. The library was obtained by RT-PCR. The instrument given in TCRdb is Illumina HiSeq 2500. The raw public reads went through TCRdb reprocessing: fastp at Q25, MiXCR clone calling, in-frame beta chains kept. Each CDR3 protein gets just one entry, which takes the most common genes and DNA from the rows behind it. Present in this sample are some 160,000 distinct CDR3 sequences, 11% of which were seen just once. The top ten clones comprise around 11% of the sample. Study-wide findings and limitations: The authors suggested that each seasonal influenza vaccination may recruit only a limited number of new T cells.

The chain joins TRBV20-1 to TRBJ1-2, with no confidently assigned D gene. Sequenced here: non-naive T cells sorted from PBMCs, sampled about 40 days after vaccination. The cell subset or site label for this specimen denotes: memory T cell fraction. The clonotype originates from a man in his forties or fifties who received an inactivated influenza vaccine. Donor details come from another sample of the same person, matched by shared clones. CDR3 loop: CSARDRREALF. The base sequence is TGCAGTGCTAGAGATCGCCGGGAGGCCCTCTTC.